These 8 T cell receptor beta chains originate from one sample sequenced in a study of neurological immune-mediated disorders. Each CDR3 protein is one row after TCRdb ran MiXCR on the 5' RACE reads. The sample lists 40,000 or so distinct CDR3 sequences; roughly 7.3% were seen once. Sequencing was carried out using PBMCs. These receptors came from a woman aged 40 to 50 in good health.

The V and J genes are TRBV2 and TRBJ1-5; D gene unclear. The germline V gene encodes CDR1 SNHLY and CDR2 FYNNEI. The length of the CDR3 is 14 residues. V shed 3 bases and J shed 7 bases, with 13 bases lying between them. As DNA, the CDR3 is TGTGCCAGCAGTGAGAGGGCCCTTAGCCAGCCCCAGCATTTT. Translating gives CASSERALSQPQHF. Supplemented by reference TRBV2 and TRBJ1-5, the full variable domain reads EPEVTQTPSHQVTQMGQEVILRCVPISNHLYFYWYRQILGQKVEFLVSFYNNEISEKSEIFDDQFSVERPDGSNFTLKIRSTKLEDSAMYFCASSERALSQPQHFGDGTRLSIL.

Only a few counts were recorded for this clonotype. The chain recombines TRBV6-4 with TRBJ1-5; no definite D call. From germline, CDR1 is MRHNA and CDR2 SNTAGT. The CDR3 is 13 residues long. Trimming removed 5 bases at V and 5 bases at J, with 10 bases between. CDR3 region: CASSQDRDQPQHF. The DNA for the CDR3 is TGTGCCAGCAGTCAGGATCGGGATCAGCCCCAGCATTTT.

This clonotype was counted many times. The chain links TRBV10-3 to TRBJ2-1; D is uncertain. V was trimmed by 2 bases and J by 4 bases, leaving 12 bases between them. The germline gives CDR1 ENHRY, CDR2 SYGVKD. The CDR3 extends over 15 amino acids. Here the CDR3 reads CAISEPARSYNEQFF. The CDR3 region has the DNA TGTGCCATCAGTGAGCCTGCTAGGTCATACAATGAGCAGTTCTTC.

This clonotype was seen at least ten times. The J gene is TRBJ2-7, the V gene TRBV3-1; TRBD2 agrees at 7 bases. This CDR3 comprises 15 residues. Germline V gene lookup returns CDR1 LGHDT and CDR2 YNNKEL (reference sequence). The V and J ends lost 1 base and 3 bases, in that order; junction bases with no gene match: 6. CDR3 in amino acids: CASSQGAQRGYEQYF. Written as DNA, the CDR3 is TGTGCCAGCAGCCAAGGGGCACAGCGGGGCTACGAGCAGTACTTC.

This clonotype was seen many times. This chain's CDR3 is CASSETPGQATGELFF. As DNA, the CDR3 is TGTGCCAGCAGTGAAACTCCCGGACAAGCCACCGGGGAGCTGTTTTTT. The V gene is TRBV6-1, the J gene TRBJ2-2; tentatively, D is TRBD1 (5 bases). V was clipped by 2 bases and J by 4 bases, with 14 bases between them. The CDR3 loop spans 16 amino acids. The V gene's germline CDR1 is MNHNS and CDR2 SASEGT.

This clonotype was seen at least ten times. This chain uses TRBV7-2 with TRBJ1-1; a weak D match, TRBD1 (5 bases). Per the germline V gene, CDR1 is SGHTA and CDR2 is FQGNSA. Trimming shortened V by 1 base and J by 8 bases, and 17 bases separated the two germline ends. The CDR3 is 15 amino acids. The CDR3 spells CASSLVPGGDAEAFF. CDR3 sequence (DNA): TGTGCCAGCAGCTTAGTTCCGGGAGGGGATGCCGAAGCTTTCTTT.

Concerning this clonotype itself: This may come from a read error, since a much larger clone is one base off. The genes are TRBV5-8 and TRBJ2-2, with 12 bases lining up with TRBD2. V lost 4 bases and J lost 5; bases outside the gene matches: 12. CDR3 length equals 18 residues. CDR1 is SGHTS and CDR2 is YDEGEE in the germline V gene. The CDR3 sequence: CASSRPIGTSGFTGELFF. The CDR3 nucleotides read TGTGCCAGCAGCCGACCGATTGGGACTAGCGGGTTTACCGGGGAGCTGTTTTTT. Full variable domain (outside the CDR3, taken from reference TRBV5-8 and TRBJ2-2): EAGVTQSPTHLIKTRGQQATLRCSPISGHTSVYWYQQALGLGLQFLLWYDEGEERNRGNFPPRFSGRQFPNYSSELNVNALELEDSALYLCASSRPIGTSGFTGELFFGEGSRLTVL.

This clonotype was picked up many times. The rearrangement links TRBV5-1 to TRBJ2-5; 11 bases are a match to TRBD2. The CDR3 extends over 14 amino acids. Germline values: CDR1 SGHRS, CDR2 YFSETQ. With 6 bases clipped from V and 5 bases from J, the junction kept 6 bases outside the gene matches. This chain's CDR3 is CASTELAGDETQYF. CDR3 nucleotide sequence: TGCGCCAGCACGGAACTAGCGGGAGACGAGACCCAGTACTTC.